The 15 T cell receptor beta chains below were found in one sample sequenced in a study of T cell changes during pregnancy in multiple sclerosis. Here immunoSEQ multiplex PCR was the method, and the copy in TCRdb shows in-frame clones only, minus some. The repertoire consists of approximately 32,000 clones, with around nine tenths occurring once and the leading ten covering around 5.1%. The sample consisted of CD8+ T cells from peripheral blood mononuclear cells, taken in the first trimester of pregnancy. Receptor source: a female donor with multiple sclerosis, enrolled in a pregnancy study.

The chain employs TRBV19 and TRBJ2-1, with 7 bases matching TRBD1. The CDR3 consists of 14 residues. Germline-derived CDR1 and CDR2 are LNHDA and SQIVND (reference sequence). V was clipped by 5 bases and J by 2 bases; unmatched bases: 3. The CDR3, as DNA: TGTGCCAGTAGTTTCGGGACAGCCTACAATGAGCAGTTCTTC. Its protein product is CASSFGTAYNEQFF.

The V and J genes are TRBV2 and TRBJ2-7, with D maybe TRBD2 (5 bases). Germline V gene data show CDR1 as SNHLY and CDR2 as FYNNEI. The CDR3 sequence is 14 residues long. Deletions cut 6 bases from V and 4 bases from J, with 16 bases between. CDR3 region: CASRASFTQYEQYF. CDR3 nucleotides: TGTGCCAGCAGAGCTAGCTTTACACAGTACGAGCAGTACTTC.

The chain uses TRBV25-1 and TRBJ2-7; D might be TRBD1 (6 bases). Between the trimmed V and J ends, which lost 1 base and 4 bases, there was a span of 17 bases. The germline gives CDR1 MGHDK, CDR2 SYGVNS. The CDR3 is 16 amino acids. CDR3 sequence (DNA): TGTGCCAGCAGTGAATGGAGAGGGACATCAGATTACGAGCAGTACTTC. Its protein is CASSEWRGTSDYEQYF.

As DNA, the CDR3 is TGTGCCAGCAGTGAAGGGACAGAAGCCGGGGAGCTGTTTTTT. The encoded protein is CASSEGTEAGELFF. The chain is built from TRBV6-1 and TRBJ2-2; the D gene is possibly TRBD1 (6 bases). The CDR3 consists of 14 residues. Germline V CDR1 and CDR2: MNHNS, SASEGT. V lost 1 base, J lost 6 bases, and 9 bases lay in between.

This clone was seen only once. This chain links TRBV6-5 with TRBJ2-5, with D possibly being TRBD1 (7 bases). Germline V gene data show CDR1 as MNHEY and CDR2 as SVGAGI. The CDR3 is 13 residues long. V was cut by 9 bases and J by 3 bases, with 14 bases left in between. The chain's CDR3 is CASRGTAKETQYF. The DNA for the CDR3 is TGTGCCAGTCGCGGGACAGCAAAAGAGACCCAGTACTTC.

This clone was seen a single time. In nucleotides, the CDR3 is TGTGCCAGCAGTATCATCCTAGCGGGAGGGCCCGACGAGCAGTACTTC. Translation: CASSIILAGGPDEQYF. The rearrangement joins TRBV27 to TRBJ2-7, with 12 nucleotides matching TRBD2. CDR1 MNHEY and CDR2 SMNVEV come from the germline V gene (reference sequence). CDR3 size: 16 residues. With V trimmed by 5 bases and J by 5 bases, 10 bases remained unmatched.

This clone was observed a single time. This chain connects TRBV28 to TRBJ2-3; TRBD2 aligns across 11 bases. The CDR3 has 15 amino acids. Germline loops: CDR1 MDHEN, CDR2 SYDVKM. Losses at the gene ends were 8 bases for V and 1 base for J; bases not matched to a gene: 5. In DNA form, the CDR3 reads TGTGCCAGCCTGGGACTAGCGGACGGCACAGATACGCAGTATTTT. It specifies CASLGLADGTDTQYF.

The chain recombines TRBV27 with TRBJ2-5, with 10 bases that match TRBD1. The CDR3 is 15 amino acids. Trimming cost V 6 bases and J 5 bases; bases outside gene matches: 9. The germline V gene encodes CDR1 MNHEY and CDR2 SMNVEV (reference sequence). The CDR3 DNA reads as TGTGCCAGCAGCCCGCTGACAGGGGGCTGGGAGACCCAGTACTTC. It translates to CASSPLTGGWETQYF.

The V gene is TRBV5-6, the J gene TRBJ2-1; 13 bases agree with TRBD2. Germline V gene lookup returns CDR1 SGHDT and CDR2 YYEEEE. Unmatched junction bases numbered 1, after V lost 3 bases and J lost 4 bases. This CDR3 is built from 15 residues. The DNA for the CDR3 is TGTGCCAGCAGCTGGGGACTAGCGGGATACAATGAGCAGTTCTTC. Translated, it gives CASSWGLAGYNEQFF. Full variable domain (remainder filled in from reference TRBV5-6 and TRBJ2-1): DAGVTQSPTHLIKTRGQQVTLRCSPKSGHDTVSWYQQALGQGPQFIFQYYEEEERQRGNFPDRFSGHQFPNYSSELNVNALLLGDSALYLCASSWGLAGYNEQFFGPGTRLTVL.

The genes are TRBV7-9 and TRBJ2-5, with 7 positions matching TRBD1. This CDR3 contains 13 residues. V trimming: 5 bases; J trimming: 7 bases; junction bases outside the gene matches: 7. Germline values: CDR1 SEHNR, CDR2 FQNEAQ (reference sequence). The CDR3 protein is CASSADRSGTQYF. Here the CDR3 DNA reads TGTGCCAGCAGCGCGGACAGGTCTGGGACCCAGTACTTC.

CDR3 coding DNA: TGTGCCAGTAGTGGCCGGGACAGGGGATCTCTGGGGGCCAACGTCCTGACTTTC. Amino acid sequence: CASSGRDRGSLGANVLTF. The V and J genes are TRBV19 and TRBJ2-6; TRBD1 matches 10 bases. After removal of 5 bases from V and 4 bases from J, the junction contained 11 bases not matched to a gene. This CDR3 has 18 residues. Per germline, CDR1 LNHDA and CDR2 SQIVND (reference sequence).

DNA for the CDR3: TGCGCCAGCAGCCAAGAATGGAGCGGGGGATACGAGCAGTACTTC. Amino acids: CASSQEWSGGYEQYF. The chain has TRBV4-3 and TRBJ2-7; 8 bases are a match to TRBD2. The germline CDR1 and CDR2 sequences are LGHNA and YSLEER. Trimming took 0 bases from V and 4 from J; bases not matched to a gene: 5. The CDR3 spans 15 residues.

By sample fraction, this clone is medium-sized. The gene calls are TRBV9 and TRBJ1-1, with D maybe TRBD1 (6 bases). Germline CDR1 SGDLS, CDR2 YYNGEE. V lost 1 base, J lost 5 bases, and 15 bases lay in between. The CDR3 contains 15 residues. This chain's CDR3 is CASSVSGGGLTEAFF. CDR3 in DNA: TGTGCCAGCAGCGTATCGGGGGGCGGTTTGACTGAAGCTTTCTTT.

The chain couples TRBV6-4 to TRBJ2-1; 10 positions agree with TRBD2. V shed 4 bases, J shed 3 bases, and the junction held 6 bases outside the gene matches. Germline CDR1 is MRHNA and CDR2 is SNTAGT. The CDR3 runs to 16 residues. CDR3 in DNA: TGTGCCAGCAGTGGGTCTAGCGGGGGAGACTACAATGAGCAGTTCTTC. Translated: CASSGSSGGDYNEQFF.

The chain has TRBV28 and TRBJ2-3; 9 positions match TRBD2. The CDR3 contains 17 residues. Germline V gives CDR1 MDHEN, CDR2 SYDVKM. Trimming cost V 7 bases and J 5 bases; bases outside gene matches: 16. CDR3 coding DNA: TGTGCCAGCACCCCGGGACTAGCCGGGGAGGGGTTAGATACGCAGTATTTT. Amino acid sequence: CASTPGLAGEGLDTQYF.